The 27 T cell receptor beta chains reported below all come from one sample, sequenced in a study of shared clonotypes between healthy human individuals. Clones were read by immunoSEQ multiplex PCR, and TCRdb kept only the in-frame ones, dropping some. Of approximately 500,000 clones detected, about four fifths appear once; the ten largest clones hold roughly 13%. Sequencing was carried out using PBMCs. Receptors were obtained from a woman between 40 and 50 years old in good health. Some clones in this sample may be carry-over from other donors' samples.

The chain carries TRBV19 and TRBJ1-5; possible D gene TRBD1, 6 bases. There are 17 residues in the CDR3. V shed 1 base and J shed 2 bases, with 15 bases lying between them. Germline V CDR1 and CDR2: LNHDA, SQIVND (reference sequence). The CDR3 region is CASSIVWGGGGNQPQHF. The CDR3 nucleotides are TGTGCCAGTAGTATAGTGTGGGGAGGGGGGGGCAATCAGCCCCAGCATTTT.

The chain joins TRBV4-1 to TRBJ2-2; D not resolved. Germline values: CDR1 MGHRA, CDR2 YSYEKL. CDR3 size: 16 residues. Trimming cost V 1 base and J 3 bases, with 12 bases left between them. CDR3 bases: TGCGCCAGCAGCCAAGGCCCCGGGCGATACACCGGGGAGCTGTTTTTT. It codes for CASSQGPGRYTGELFF.

The V gene is TRBV19, the J gene TRBJ1-3; a possible D gene is TRBD1 (5 bases). Germline V gene data show CDR1 as LNHDA and CDR2 as SQIVND (reference sequence). This CDR3 region has 15 residues. Trimming shortened V by 6 bases and J by 4 bases, and 16 bases separated the two germline ends. CDR3 sequence: CASSNPRVGGNTIYF. CDR3 in DNA: TGTGCCAGTAGCAACCCCAGGGTCGGGGGAAACACCATATATTTT.

This clone was seen just once. For the CDR3, the DNA is TGTGCCAGCAGCCAGGGACTAGCGGGAGGGGTGAGGACCGGGGAGCTGTTTTTT. It translates to CASSQGLAGGVRTGELFF. The chain links TRBV11-2 to TRBJ2-2; 16 positions agree with TRBD2. The CDR3 is 18 residues long. CDR1 is SGHAT, CDR2 FQNNGV, per germline. V lost 5 bases and J lost 5; bases outside the gene matches: 8.

The chain employs TRBV28 and TRBJ1-5; maybe TRBD1 (5 bases). Trimming cost V 6 bases and J 8 bases, with 17 bases left between them. This CDR3 contains 14 residues. Per germline, CDR1 MDHEN and CDR2 SYDVKM. The CDR3 nucleotides are TGTGCCAGCAGGTTGCCAGGTGGGGGGGAGCCCCAGCATTTT. It translates to CASRLPGGGEPQHF.

Comments on this clone: This may stem from a read error, because a much larger clone lies one nucleotide away. CDR3 nucleotides: TGTGCCAGCAGCCGTTATAGCAATCAGCCCCAGCATTTT. Translating gives CASSRYSNQPQHF. The rearrangement uses TRBV7-6 and TRBJ1-5, with D hard to call. Between the trimmed V and J ends, which lost 5 bases and 0 bases, there was a span of 5 bases. CDR1 SGHVS and CDR2 FNYEAQ come from the germline V gene. CDR3 length: 13 amino acids. Combining the CDR3 with reference TRBV7-6 and TRBJ1-5 gives the whole variable domain GAGVSQSPRYKVTKRGQDVALRCDPISGHVSLYWYRQALGQGPEFLTYFNYEAQQDKSGLPNDRFSAERPEGSISTLTIQRTEQRDSAMYRCASSRYSNQPQHFGDGTRLSIL.

V usage is TRBV15 and J usage is TRBJ1-2, with 9 bases aligning to TRBD1. The CDR3 loop spans 18 amino acids. After removal of 1 base from V and 0 bases from J, the junction contained 9 bases not matched to a gene. In germline, CDR1 is LNHNV, CDR2 YYDKDF (reference sequence). CDR3 sequence (DNA): TGTGCCACCAGCAGAGGTGTACAGGGGGCAGGGACTAACTATGGCTACACCTTC. Translated, it gives CATSRGVQGAGTNYGYTF.

This chain joins TRBV5-8 and TRBJ2-1; 7 positions agree with TRBD1. The CDR3 loop spans 15 amino acids. CDR1 SGHTS and CDR2 YDEGEE come from the germline V gene. V shed 4 bases and J 2 bases; nucleotides not matched to a gene: 6. The chain's CDR3 is CASSLATGTYNEQFF. The CDR3 DNA reads as TGTGCCAGCAGCCTTGCGACAGGGACCTACAATGAGCAGTTCTTC.

The chain has TRBV28 and TRBJ1-2, with 7 bases matching TRBD1. V trimming: 6 bases; J trimming: 3 bases; junction bases outside the gene matches: 7. Germline V CDR1 and CDR2: MDHEN, SYDVKM. This CDR3 is built from 14 residues. CDR3 DNA: TGTGCCAGCAGACGGGACAGATATGACTATGGCTACACCTTC. Its protein product is CASRRDRYDYGYTF.

The chain carries TRBV11-3 and TRBJ2-2; D gene ambiguous. Looked up from germline, CDR1 is SGHNT and CDR2 is YENEEA. V gave up 4 bases and J gave up 1 base, with 7 bases separating them. The CDR3 has 14 residues. This CDR3 is CASSSEVNTGELFF. For the CDR3, the DNA is TGTGCCAGCAGCTCAGAGGTGAACACCGGGGAGCTGTTTTTT.

The chain links TRBV14 to TRBJ1-4; tentative D call: TRBD1 (5 bases). The V gene's germline CDR1 is SGHDN and CDR2 FVKESK. Trimming stripped 4 bases from V and 2 bases from J, with 8 bases between. This CDR3 is built from 14 residues. The CDR3 coding sequence is TGTGCCAGCAGCCCAGGGTGGACTAATGAAAAACTGTTTTTT. This encodes CASSPGWTNEKLFF.

This clone was seen more than once but under ten times. This sequence joins TRBV18 and TRBJ2-5; TRBD1 aligns across 8 bases. The CDR3 is made up of 15 amino acids. The germline CDR1 and CDR2 sequences are KGHSH and LQKENI. With V trimmed by 0 bases and J by 4 bases, 4 bases remained unmatched. The CDR3 DNA sequence: TGTGCCAGCTCACCACCGGGACAGGCGGGAGAGACCCAGTACTTC. Translated, it gives CASSPPGQAGETQYF. Looking up the rest from reference TRBV18 and TRBJ2-5 gives the full variable domain: NAGVMQNPRHLVRRRGQEARLRCSPMKGHSHVYWYRQLPEEGLKFMVYLQKENIIDESGMPKERFSAEFPKEGPSILRIQQVVRGDSAAYFCASSPPGQAGETQYFGPGTRLLVL.

The CDR3, as DNA: TGCAGTGCTAGTCCCCGCACTGAAGCTTTCTTT. Its translation is CSASPRTEAFF. The genes are TRBV20-1 and TRBJ1-1; D gene unclear. Per germline, CDR1 DFQATT and CDR2 SNEGSKA (reference sequence). With 3 bases removed from V and 4 bases from J, the gap between germline ends came to 6 bases. The CDR3 length is 11 residues.

V and J are TRBV7-2 and TRBJ1-4; tentatively, D is TRBD1 (5 bases). Germline-derived CDR1 and CDR2 are SGHTA and FQGNSA. The CDR3 sequence is 15 residues long. The germline V and J ends were trimmed by 5 bases and 2 bases, with 12 bases remaining between them. CDR3 sequence reads: CASSITGGTNEKLFF. For the CDR3, the DNA is TGTGCCAGCAGCATTACAGGAGGCACTAATGAAAAACTGTTTTTT. Drawing the rest from reference TRBV7-2 and TRBJ1-4, the complete variable domain is GAGVSQSPSNKVTEKGKDVELRCDPISGHTALYWYRQSLGQGLEFLIYFQGNSAPDKSGLPSDRFSAERTGGSVSTLTIQRTQQEDSAVYLCASSITGGTNEKLFFGSGTQLSVL.

The V call is TRBV5-4, the J call TRBJ2-3, with 7 bases lining up with TRBD2. The CDR3 extends over 19 amino acids. Germline V gene data show CDR1 as SGHNT and CDR2 as YYREEE (reference sequence). V trimming: 0 bases; J trimming: 1 base; junction bases outside the gene matches: 14. DNA of the CDR3: TGTGCCAGCAGCTTGGGTTTGGGCGGGAGCCCTCCCCGCACAGATACGCAGTATTTT. Translating it yields CASSLGLGGSPPRTDTQYF.

This sequence joins TRBV9 and TRBJ2-7, with TRBD2 matching over 9 bases. The CDR3 length is 17 residues. Germline-derived CDR1 and CDR2 are SGDLS and YYNGEE. The V segment lost 3 bases and the J segment 2 bases; nucleotides outside the gene matches: 12. CDR3 sequence: CASSAARGGQSPYEQYF. For the CDR3, the DNA is TGTGCCAGCAGCGCGGCGCGGGGGGGACAGTCCCCCTACGAGCAGTACTTC. Complete variable domain (other parts from reference TRBV9 and TRBJ2-7): DSGVTQTPKHLITATGQRVTLRCSPRSGDLSVYWYQQSLDQGLQFLIQYYNGEERAKGNILERFSAQQFPDLHSELNLSSLELGDSALYFCASSAARGGQSPYEQYFGPGTRLTVT.

The chain links TRBV7-9 to TRBJ2-1, with D unclear. Trimming stripped 3 bases from V and 4 bases from J, with 4 bases between. Germline V gene data show CDR1 as SEHNR and CDR2 as FQNEAQ (reference sequence). This CDR3 is built from 12 residues. CDR3 nucleotides: TGTGCCAGCAGCTTTGGTTACAATGAGCAGTTCTTC. Amino acids: CASSFGYNEQFF.

In the case of this clone: Distinct nucleotide sequences in the sample also encode this CDR3. V and J are TRBV29-1 and TRBJ2-3; 7 bases align to TRBD1. V dropped 5 bases and J dropped 1; count of bases not matched to a gene: 3. The CDR3 contains 13 residues. In germline, CDR1 is SQVTM, CDR2 ANQGSEA. CDR3 nucleotides: TGCAGCGTTTCCCAGGGGGGCACAGATACGCAGTATTTT. Protein product: CSVSQGGTDTQYF.

V gene TRBV5-6 combines with J gene TRBJ1-1; D gene ambiguous. This CDR3 region has 12 residues. CDR1 is SGHDT, CDR2 YYEEEE, per germline. Trimming took off 1 base at V and 8 bases at J, with 9 bases between the two ends. The CDR3 region has the DNA TGTGCCAGCAGCTTGCGAAGGTTCGAAGCTTTCTTT. It yields the protein CASSLRRFEAFF.

This clone showed up many times. Different DNA sequences within this sample yield the same CDR3. J is TRBJ2-7 and V is TRBV2, with 12 bases matching TRBD2. Unmatched junction bases numbered 2, after V lost 8 bases and J lost 6 bases. The CDR3 loop spans 12 amino acids. Germline V gene data show CDR1 as SNHLY and CDR2 as FYNNEI. The chain's CDR3 is CASGGLAGEQYF. In DNA form, the CDR3 reads TGTGCCAGCGGGGGACTAGCGGGCGAGCAGTACTTC.

J is TRBJ2-7 and V is TRBV7-2; maybe TRBD2 (5 bases). There are 11 residues in the CDR3. CDR1 is SGHTA and CDR2 is FQGNSA in the germline V gene. V shed 5 bases and J shed 7 bases, with 9 bases lying between them. CDR3 in DNA: TGTGCCAGCAGCCAAGGAGGTGAGCAGTACTTC. Protein product: CASSQGGEQYF.

This chain joins TRBV28 and TRBJ1-5; a possible D gene is TRBD1 (6 bases). Trimming shortened V by 6 bases and J by 12 bases, and 12 bases separated the two germline ends. The CDR3 runs 11 residues. In germline, CDR1 is MDHEN, CDR2 SYDVKM. The CDR3 region is CASRGQTGQHF. In nucleotides, the CDR3 is TGTGCCAGCAGGGGACAAACGGGCCAGCATTTT.

The rearrangement uses TRBV7-2 and TRBJ2-1, with D possibly matching TRBD2 (6 bases). Trimming took 3 bases from V and 13 from J, leaving 16 bases between them. CDR3 size: 13 residues. Germline V gene sequence: CDR1 SGHTA, CDR2 FQGNSA. CDR3 loop: CASSLGIRRDQFF. The DNA for the CDR3 is TGTGCCAGCAGCTTGGGCATACGGCGGGACCAGTTCTTC.

The chain joins TRBV15 to TRBJ2-7; TRBD1 is a possible D gene (7 bases). Trimming took off 5 bases at V and 7 bases at J, with 18 bases between the two ends. CDR1 and CDR2 (germline): LNHNV, YYDKDF (reference sequence). This CDR3 has 14 residues. The CDR3 spells CATSLRDSRGEQYF. Written as DNA, the CDR3 is TGTGCCACCAGCTTAAGGGACAGCCGGGGGGAGCAGTACTTC.

This clone was observed a handful of times. This chain uses TRBV5-4 with TRBJ2-7; TRBD1 aligns across 9 bases. V lost 4 bases, J lost 4 bases, and 9 bases stayed unmatched. CDR3 length equals 15 residues. Germline assignment: CDR1 SGHNT and CDR2 YYREEE (reference sequence). The CDR3 is CASSKRTGELYEQYF. As DNA, the CDR3 is TGTGCCAGCAGCAAAAGGACAGGGGAGCTTTACGAGCAGTACTTC.

The CDR3, as DNA: TGCAGCGTCGTTGGGACAGGGGACGAGGATGGGTATGGCTACACCTTC. Its translation is CSVVGTGDEDGYGYTF. The gene calls are TRBV29-1 and TRBJ1-2, with TRBD1 matching 10 bases. Germline CDR1 and CDR2: SQVTM and ANQGSEA. Trimming took 6 bases from V and 5 from J; bases not matched to a gene: 15. CDR3 size: 16 residues.

The genes are TRBV2 and TRBJ2-4; TRBD1 is a possible D gene (5 bases). The germline CDR1 and CDR2 sequences are SNHLY and FYNNEI. Trimming pared 3 bases from V and 0 bases from J, leaving 33 bases between. The length of the CDR3 is 23 residues. CDR3: CASSEGRDWEIPSELIAKNIQYF. The CDR3 bases are TGTGCCAGCAGTGAGGGGCGAGATTGGGAAATCCCTTCAGAATTGATAGCCAAAAACATTCAGTACTTC.